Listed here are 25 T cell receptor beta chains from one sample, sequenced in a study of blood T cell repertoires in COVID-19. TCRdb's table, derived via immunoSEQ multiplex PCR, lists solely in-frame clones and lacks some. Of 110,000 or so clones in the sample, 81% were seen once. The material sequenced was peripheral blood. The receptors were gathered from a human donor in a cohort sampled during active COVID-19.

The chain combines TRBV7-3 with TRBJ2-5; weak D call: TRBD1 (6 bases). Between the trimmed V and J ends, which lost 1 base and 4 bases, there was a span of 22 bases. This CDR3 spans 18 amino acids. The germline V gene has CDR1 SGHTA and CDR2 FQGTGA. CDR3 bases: TGTGCCAGCAGCTTAAATTGCGGGTGGAACAGGGTGGTAGAGACCCAGTACTTC. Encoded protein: CASSLNCGWNRVVETQYF.

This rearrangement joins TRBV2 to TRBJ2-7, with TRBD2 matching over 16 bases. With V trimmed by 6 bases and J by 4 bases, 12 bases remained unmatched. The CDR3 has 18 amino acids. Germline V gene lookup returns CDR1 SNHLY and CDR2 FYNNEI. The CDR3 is CASRGPGTSGRAYYEQYF. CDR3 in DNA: TGTGCCAGCAGGGGCCCCGGGACTAGCGGGAGGGCCTATTACGAGCAGTACTTC.

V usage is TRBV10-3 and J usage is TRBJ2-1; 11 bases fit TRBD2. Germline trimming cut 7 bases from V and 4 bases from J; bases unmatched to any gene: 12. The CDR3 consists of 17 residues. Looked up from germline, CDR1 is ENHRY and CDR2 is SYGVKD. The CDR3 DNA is TGTGCCATCAAGGGCGCTAGCGGGGGGATTATATACAATGAGCAGTTCTTC. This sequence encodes CAIKGASGGIIYNEQFF.

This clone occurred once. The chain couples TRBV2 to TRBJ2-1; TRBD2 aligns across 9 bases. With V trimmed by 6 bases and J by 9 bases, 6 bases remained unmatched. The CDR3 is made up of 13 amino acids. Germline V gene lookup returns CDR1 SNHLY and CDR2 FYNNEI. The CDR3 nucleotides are TGTGCCAGCAGCCTAGCGGGGAGGGGTGAGCAGTTCTTC. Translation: CASSLAGRGEQFF.

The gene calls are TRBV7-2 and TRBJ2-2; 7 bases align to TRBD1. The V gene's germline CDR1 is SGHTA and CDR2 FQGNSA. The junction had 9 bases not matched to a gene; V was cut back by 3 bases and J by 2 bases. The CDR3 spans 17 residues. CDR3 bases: TGTGCCAGCAGCTTTTATCTCGGGACAGACAACACCGGGGAGCTGTTTTTT. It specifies CASSFYLGTDNTGELFF.

Here the CDR3 reads CASSSGTGGPNEKLFF. CDR3 nucleotides: TGTGCCAGCAGCTCAGGGACAGGGGGCCCTAATGAAAAACTGTTTTTT. The gene calls are TRBV7-9 and TRBJ1-4, with 12 bases matching TRBD1. The J segment lost 3 bases and the V segment lost 4 bases, leaving 3 bases of the junction unmatched. This CDR3 is 16 amino acids long. Germline assignment: CDR1 SEHNR and CDR2 FQNEAQ (reference sequence).

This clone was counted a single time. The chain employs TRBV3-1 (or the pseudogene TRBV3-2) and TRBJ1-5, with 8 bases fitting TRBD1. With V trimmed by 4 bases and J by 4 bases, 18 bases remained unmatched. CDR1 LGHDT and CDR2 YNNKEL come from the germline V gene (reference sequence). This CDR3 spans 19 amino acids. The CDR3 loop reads CASSLLDRQGPPLNQPQHF. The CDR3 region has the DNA TGTGCCAGCAGCCTGCTAGATAGACAGGGGCCACCCTTAAATCAGCCCCAGCATTTT.

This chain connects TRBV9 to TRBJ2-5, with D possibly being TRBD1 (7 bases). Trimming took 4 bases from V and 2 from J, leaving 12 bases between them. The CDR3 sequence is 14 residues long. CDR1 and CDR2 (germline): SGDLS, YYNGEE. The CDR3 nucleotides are TGTGCCAGCAGCCCCGCGGGACAGCAAGAGACCCAGTACTTC. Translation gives CASSPAGQQETQYF.

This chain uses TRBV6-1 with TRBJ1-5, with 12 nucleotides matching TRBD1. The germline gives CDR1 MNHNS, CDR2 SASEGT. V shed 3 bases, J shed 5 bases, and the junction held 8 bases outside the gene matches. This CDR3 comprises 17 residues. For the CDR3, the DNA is TGTGCCAGCAGTGAGGGACAGGGGGCCTTTACCTATCAGCCCCAGCATTTT. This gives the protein CASSEGQGAFTYQPQHF.

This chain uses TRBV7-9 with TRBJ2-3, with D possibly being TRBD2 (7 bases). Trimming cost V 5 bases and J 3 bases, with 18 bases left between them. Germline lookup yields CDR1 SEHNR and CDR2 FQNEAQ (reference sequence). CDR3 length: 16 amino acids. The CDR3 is CASSLPGGGPTDTQYF. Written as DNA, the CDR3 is TGTGCCAGCAGCCTCCCGGGGGGCGGTCCAACAGATACGCAGTATTTT.

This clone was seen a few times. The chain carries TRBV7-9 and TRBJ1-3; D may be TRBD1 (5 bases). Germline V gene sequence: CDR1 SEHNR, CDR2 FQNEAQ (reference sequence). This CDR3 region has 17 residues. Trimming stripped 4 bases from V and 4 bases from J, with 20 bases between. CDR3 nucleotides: TGTGCCAGCAGCTCCTACCCAAGCGACAGACTCGGAAACACCATATATTTT. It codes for CASSSYPSDRLGNTIYF.

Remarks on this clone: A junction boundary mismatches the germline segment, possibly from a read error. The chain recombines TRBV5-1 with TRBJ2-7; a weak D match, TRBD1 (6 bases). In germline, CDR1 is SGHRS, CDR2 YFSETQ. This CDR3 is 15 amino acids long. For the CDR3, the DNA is TGCGCCAGCAGCCCGGGACCCAGGGGTGGAGTGTTTGGTAGCTTC. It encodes CASSPGPRGGVFGSF.

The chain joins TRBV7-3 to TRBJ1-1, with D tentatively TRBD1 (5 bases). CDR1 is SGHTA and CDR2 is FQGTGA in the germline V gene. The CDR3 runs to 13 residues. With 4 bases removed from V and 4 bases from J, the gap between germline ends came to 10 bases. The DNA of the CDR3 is TGTGCCAGCAGCTGGGGGGATGGCACTGAAGCTTTCTTT. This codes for CASSWGDGTEAFF.

CDR3 sequence (DNA): TGTGCCAGCAGTGGACAGGGGGCGGATGAAAAACTGTTTTTT. This sequence encodes CASSGQGADEKLFF. The chain recombines TRBV2 with TRBJ1-4, with 10 bases that match TRBD1. Trimming took 4 bases from V and 6 from J; bases not matched to a gene: 2. Germline CDR1 and CDR2: SNHLY and FYNNEI. The length of the CDR3 is 14 residues.

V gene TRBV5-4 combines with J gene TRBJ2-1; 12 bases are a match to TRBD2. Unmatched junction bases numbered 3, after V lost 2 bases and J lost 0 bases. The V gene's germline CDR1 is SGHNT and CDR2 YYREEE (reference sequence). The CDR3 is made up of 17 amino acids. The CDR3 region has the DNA TGTGCCAGCAGCTTCGGACTAGCGGGAAGCTCCTACAATGAGCAGTTCTTC. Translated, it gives CASSFGLAGSSYNEQFF.

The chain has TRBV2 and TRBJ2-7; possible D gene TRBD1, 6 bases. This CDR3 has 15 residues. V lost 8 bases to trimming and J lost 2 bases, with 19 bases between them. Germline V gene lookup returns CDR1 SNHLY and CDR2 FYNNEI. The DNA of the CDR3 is TGTGCCAGCTTCCTTCAAGCCGCAGGGGCCTACGAGCAGTACTTC. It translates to CASFLQAAGAYEQYF.

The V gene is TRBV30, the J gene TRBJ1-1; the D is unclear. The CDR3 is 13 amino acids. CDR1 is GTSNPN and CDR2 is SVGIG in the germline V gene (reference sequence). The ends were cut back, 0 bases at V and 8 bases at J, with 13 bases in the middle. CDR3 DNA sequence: TGTGCCTGGAGTGTACTCCCCATCCCCGAAGCTTTCTTT. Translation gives CAWSVLPIPEAFF.

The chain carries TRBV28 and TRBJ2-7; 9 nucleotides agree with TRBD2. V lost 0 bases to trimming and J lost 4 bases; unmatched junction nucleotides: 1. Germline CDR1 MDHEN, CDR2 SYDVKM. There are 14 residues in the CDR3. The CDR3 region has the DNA TGTGCCAGCAGTTTATGGCGGGAGGGTTACGAGCAGTACTTC. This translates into CASSLWREGYEQYF.

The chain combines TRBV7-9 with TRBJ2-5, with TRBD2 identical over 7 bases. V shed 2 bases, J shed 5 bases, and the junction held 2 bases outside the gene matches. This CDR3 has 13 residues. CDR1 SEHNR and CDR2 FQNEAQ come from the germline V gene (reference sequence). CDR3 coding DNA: TGTGCCAGCAGCTTAACCGGGGGGGAGACCCAGTACTTC. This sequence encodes CASSLTGGETQYF.

The CDR3 protein is CSVEGGGNTEAFF. The CDR3 bases are TGCAGCGTTGAAGGAGGTGGGAACACTGAAGCTTTCTTT. The chain links TRBV29-1 to TRBJ1-1; D is undetermined. Germline lookup yields CDR1 SQVTM and CDR2 ANQGSEA. The V and J ends lost 1 base and 1 base respectively, with 7 bases between them. The CDR3 length is 13 residues.

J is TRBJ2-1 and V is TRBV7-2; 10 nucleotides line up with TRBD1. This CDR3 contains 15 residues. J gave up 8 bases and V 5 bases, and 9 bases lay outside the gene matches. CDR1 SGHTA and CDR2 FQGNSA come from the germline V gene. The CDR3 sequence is CASSETGGVPYEQFF. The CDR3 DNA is TGTGCCAGCAGCGAGACAGGGGGCGTTCCATATGAGCAGTTCTTC. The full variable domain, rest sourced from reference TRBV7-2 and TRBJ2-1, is GAGVSQSPSNKVTEKGKDVELRCDPISGHTALYWYRQSLGQGLEFLIYFQGNSAPDKSGLPSDRFSAERTGGSVSTLTIQRTQQEDSAVYLCASSETGGVPYEQFFGPGTRLTVL.

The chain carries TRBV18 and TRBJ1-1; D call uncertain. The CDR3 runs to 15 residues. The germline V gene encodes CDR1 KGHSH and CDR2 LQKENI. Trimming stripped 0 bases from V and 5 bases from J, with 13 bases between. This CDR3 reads CASSPPLGRWTEAFF. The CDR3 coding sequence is TGTGCCAGCTCACCACCTTTGGGGAGATGGACTGAAGCTTTCTTT.

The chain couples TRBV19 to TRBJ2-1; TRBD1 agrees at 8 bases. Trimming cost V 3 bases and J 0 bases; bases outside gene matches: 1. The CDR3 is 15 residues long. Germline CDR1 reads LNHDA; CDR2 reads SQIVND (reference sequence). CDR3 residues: CASSIGQGSYNEQFF. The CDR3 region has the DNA TGTGCCAGTAGTATTGGACAGGGCTCCTACAATGAGCAGTTCTTC. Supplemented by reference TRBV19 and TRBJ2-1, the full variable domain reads DGGITQSPKYLFRKEGQNVTLSCEQNLNHDAMYWYRQDPGQGLRLIYYSQIVNDFQKGDIAEGYSVSREKKESFPLTVTSAQKNPTAFYLCASSIGQGSYNEQFFGPGTRLTVL.

The CDR3 nucleotides read TGTGCCAGCAGTGACCCAGGTAGCTCCTACAATGAGCAGTTCTTC. This encodes CASSDPGSSYNEQFF. V gene TRBV25-1 combines with J gene TRBJ2-1, with D unresolved. V dropped 3 bases and J dropped 0 bases, with 9 bases sitting between them. The germline CDR1 and CDR2 sequences are MGHDK and SYGVNS. This CDR3 is built from 15 residues.

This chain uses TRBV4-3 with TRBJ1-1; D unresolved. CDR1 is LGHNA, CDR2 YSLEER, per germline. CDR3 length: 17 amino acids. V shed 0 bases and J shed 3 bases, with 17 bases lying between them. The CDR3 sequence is CASSQEVAAVYYTEAFF. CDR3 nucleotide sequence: TGCGCCAGCAGCCAAGAAGTGGCCGCAGTTTATTACACTGAAGCTTTCTTT.